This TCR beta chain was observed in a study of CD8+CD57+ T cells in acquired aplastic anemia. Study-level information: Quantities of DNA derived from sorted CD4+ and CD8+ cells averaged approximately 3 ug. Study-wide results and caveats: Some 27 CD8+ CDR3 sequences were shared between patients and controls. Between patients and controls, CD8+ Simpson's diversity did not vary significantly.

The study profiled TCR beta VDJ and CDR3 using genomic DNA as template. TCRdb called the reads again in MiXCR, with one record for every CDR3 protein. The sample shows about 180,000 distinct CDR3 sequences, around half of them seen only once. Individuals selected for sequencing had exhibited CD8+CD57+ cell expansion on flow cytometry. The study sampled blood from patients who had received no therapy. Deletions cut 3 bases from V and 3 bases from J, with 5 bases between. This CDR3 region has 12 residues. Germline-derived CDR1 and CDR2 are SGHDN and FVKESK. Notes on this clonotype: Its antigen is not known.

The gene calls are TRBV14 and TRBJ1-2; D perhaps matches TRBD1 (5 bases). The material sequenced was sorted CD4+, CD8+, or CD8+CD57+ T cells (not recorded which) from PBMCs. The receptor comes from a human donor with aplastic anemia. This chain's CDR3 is CASSQTDYGYTF. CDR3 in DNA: TGTGCCAGCAGCCAGACAGACTATGGCTACACCTTC.